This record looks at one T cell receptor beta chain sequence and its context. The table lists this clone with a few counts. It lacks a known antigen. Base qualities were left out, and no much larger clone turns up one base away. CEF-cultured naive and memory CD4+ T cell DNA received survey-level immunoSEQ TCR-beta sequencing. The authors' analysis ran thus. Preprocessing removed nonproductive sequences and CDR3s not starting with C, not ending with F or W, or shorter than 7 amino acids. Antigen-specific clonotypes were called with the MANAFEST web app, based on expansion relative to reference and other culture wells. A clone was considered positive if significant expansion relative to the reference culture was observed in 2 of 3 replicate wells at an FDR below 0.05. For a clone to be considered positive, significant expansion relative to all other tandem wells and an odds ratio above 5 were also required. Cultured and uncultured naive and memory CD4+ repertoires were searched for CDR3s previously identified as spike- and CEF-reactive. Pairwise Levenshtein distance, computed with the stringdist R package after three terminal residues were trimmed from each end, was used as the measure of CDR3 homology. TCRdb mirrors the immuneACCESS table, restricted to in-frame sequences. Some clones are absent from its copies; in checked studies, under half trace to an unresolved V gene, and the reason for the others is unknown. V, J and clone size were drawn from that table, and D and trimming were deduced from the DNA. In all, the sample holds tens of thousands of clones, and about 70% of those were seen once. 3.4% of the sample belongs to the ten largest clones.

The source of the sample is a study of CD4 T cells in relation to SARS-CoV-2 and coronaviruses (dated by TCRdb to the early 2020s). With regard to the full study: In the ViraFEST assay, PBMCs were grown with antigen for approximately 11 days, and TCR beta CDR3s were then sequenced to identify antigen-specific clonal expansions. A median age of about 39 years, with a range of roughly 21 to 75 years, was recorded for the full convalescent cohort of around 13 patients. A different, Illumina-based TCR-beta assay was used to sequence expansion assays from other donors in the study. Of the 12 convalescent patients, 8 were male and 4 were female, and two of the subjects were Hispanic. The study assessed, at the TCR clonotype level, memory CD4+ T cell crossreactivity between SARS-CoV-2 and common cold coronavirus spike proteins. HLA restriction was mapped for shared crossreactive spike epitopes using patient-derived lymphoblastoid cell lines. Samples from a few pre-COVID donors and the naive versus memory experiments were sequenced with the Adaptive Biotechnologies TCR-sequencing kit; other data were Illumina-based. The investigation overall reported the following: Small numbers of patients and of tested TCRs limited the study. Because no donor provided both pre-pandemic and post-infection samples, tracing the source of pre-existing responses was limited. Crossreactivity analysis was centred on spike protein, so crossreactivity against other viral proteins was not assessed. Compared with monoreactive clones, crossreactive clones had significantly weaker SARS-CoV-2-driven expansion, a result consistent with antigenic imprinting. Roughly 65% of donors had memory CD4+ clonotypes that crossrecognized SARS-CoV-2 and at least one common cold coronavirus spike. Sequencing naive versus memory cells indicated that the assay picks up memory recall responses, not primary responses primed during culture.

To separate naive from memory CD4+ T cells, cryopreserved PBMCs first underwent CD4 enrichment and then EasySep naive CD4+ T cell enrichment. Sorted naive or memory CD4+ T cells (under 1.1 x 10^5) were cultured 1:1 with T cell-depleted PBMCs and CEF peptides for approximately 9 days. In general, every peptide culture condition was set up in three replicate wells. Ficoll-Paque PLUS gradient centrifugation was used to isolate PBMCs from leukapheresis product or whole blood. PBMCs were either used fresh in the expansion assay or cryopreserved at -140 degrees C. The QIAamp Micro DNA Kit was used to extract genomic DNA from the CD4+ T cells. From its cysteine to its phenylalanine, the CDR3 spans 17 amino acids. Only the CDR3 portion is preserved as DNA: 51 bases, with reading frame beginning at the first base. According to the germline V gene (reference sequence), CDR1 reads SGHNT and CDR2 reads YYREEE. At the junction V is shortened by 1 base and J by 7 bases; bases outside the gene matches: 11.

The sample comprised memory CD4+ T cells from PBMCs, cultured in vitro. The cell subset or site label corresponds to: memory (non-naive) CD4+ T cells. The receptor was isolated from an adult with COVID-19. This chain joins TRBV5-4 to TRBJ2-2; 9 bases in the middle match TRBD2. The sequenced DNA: TGTGCCAGCAGCTTGCTGTTCGGCGGGAGGGCCGACGGGGAGCTGTTTTTT. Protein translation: CASSLLFGGRADGELFF. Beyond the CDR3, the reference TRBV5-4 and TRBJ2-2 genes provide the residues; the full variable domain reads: ETGVTQSPTHLIKTRGQQVTLRCSSQSGHNTVSWYQQALGQGPQFIFQYYREEENGRGNFPPRFSGLQFPNYSSELNVNALELDDSALYLCASSLLFGGRADGELFFGEGSRLTVL.